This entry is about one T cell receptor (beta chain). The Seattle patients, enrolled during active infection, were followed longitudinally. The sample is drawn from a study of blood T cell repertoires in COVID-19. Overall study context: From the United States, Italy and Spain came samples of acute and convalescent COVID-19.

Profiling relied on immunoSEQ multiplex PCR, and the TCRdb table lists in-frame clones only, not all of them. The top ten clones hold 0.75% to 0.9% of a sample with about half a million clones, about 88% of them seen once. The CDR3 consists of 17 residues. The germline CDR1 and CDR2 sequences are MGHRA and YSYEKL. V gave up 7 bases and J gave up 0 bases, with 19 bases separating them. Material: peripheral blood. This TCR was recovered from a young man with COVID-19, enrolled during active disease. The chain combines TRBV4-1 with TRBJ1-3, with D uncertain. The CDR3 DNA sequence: TGCGCCAGCAAAGGAGAGCCCCAGAGGAGCTCTGGAAACACCATATATTTT. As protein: CASKGEPQRSSGNTIYF.